The present TCR beta chain was sequenced within a study of blood T cells in healthy people across ages. Sample-barcoded 5' priming and a J-beta primer mix drove a second PCR of about 7 to 11 cycles. TCRdb independently ran MiXCR on the 5' RACE reads; one entry per CDR3 protein. The sample shows 600,000 to 800,000 distinct CDR3 sequences, 20% to 25% of them seen only once. V lost 5 bases, J lost 7 bases, and 20 bases lay in between. Germline CDR1 and CDR2: SGHAT and FQNNGV. This CDR3 is 16 amino acids long. This sequence was found in a man between 65 and 85 years old in good health. The chain combines TRBV11-2 with TRBJ1-4, with D perhaps TRBD1 (5 bases). The sample comprised blood. The CDR3 spells CASSRLGTSEAEKLFF. CDR3 in DNA: TGTGCCAGCAGCAGGCTCGGGACCTCTGAGGCTGAAAAACTGTTTTTT. Full variable domain (rest looked up from reference TRBV11-2 and TRBJ1-4): EAGVAQSPRYKIIEKRQSVAFWCNPISGHATLYWYQQILGQGPKLLIQFQNNGVVDDSQLPKDRFSAERLKGVDSTLKIQPAKLEDSAVYLCASSRLGTSEAEKLFFGSGTQLSVL.